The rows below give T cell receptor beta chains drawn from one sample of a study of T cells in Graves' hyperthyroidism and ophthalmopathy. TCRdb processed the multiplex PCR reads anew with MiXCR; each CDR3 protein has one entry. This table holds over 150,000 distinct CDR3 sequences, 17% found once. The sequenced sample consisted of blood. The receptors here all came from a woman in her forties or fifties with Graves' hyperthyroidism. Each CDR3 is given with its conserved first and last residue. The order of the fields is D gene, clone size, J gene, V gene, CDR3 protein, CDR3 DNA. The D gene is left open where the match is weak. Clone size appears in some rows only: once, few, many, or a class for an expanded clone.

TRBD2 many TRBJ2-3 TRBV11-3 CASSSAGDTDTQYF TGTGCCAGCAGCTCAGCGGGAGACACAGATACGCAGTATTTT
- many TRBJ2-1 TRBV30 CAWTPDTYNEQFF TGTGCCTGGACCCCGGACACGTACAATGAGCAGTTCTTC
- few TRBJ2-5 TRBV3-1 CASSQEGSYQETQYF TGTGCCAGCAGCCAAGAGGGGAGCTACCAAGAGACCCAGTACTTC
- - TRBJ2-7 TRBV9 CASSLTGNSYEQYF TGTGCCAGCAGCCTAACAGGGAACTCCTACGAGCAGTACTTC
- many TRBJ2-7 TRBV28 CASSVYSYEQYF TGTGCCAGCAGTGTCTACTCCTACGAGCAGTACTTC
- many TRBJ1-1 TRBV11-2 CASSQTGGANTEAFF TGTGCCAGCAGCCAAACGGGGGGTGCGAACACTGAAGCTTTCTTT
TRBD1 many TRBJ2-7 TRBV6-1 CACSLGQGDHEQYF TGTGCCTGTTCCTTGGGACAGGGGGACCACGAGCAGTACTTC
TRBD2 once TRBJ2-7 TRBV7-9 CASSLLGGSESYEQYF TGTGCCAGCAGCTTACTGGGGGGGTCGGAATCCTACGAGCAGTACTTC
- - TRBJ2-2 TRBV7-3 CASSLRASNSGELFF TGTGCCAGCAGCTTAAGGGCCAGCAACTCTGGGGAGCTGTTTTTT
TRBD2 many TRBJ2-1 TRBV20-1 CSATAYSGGDEQFF TGCAGTGCCACTGCGTACAGCGGGGGGGATGAGCAGTTCTTC
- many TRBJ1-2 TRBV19 CASSMAVRGAYGYTF TGTGCCAGTAGTATGGCTGTCAGGGGAGCCTATGGCTACACCTTC
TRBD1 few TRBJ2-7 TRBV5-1 CASSLSGTAPYEQYF TGCGCCAGCAGCCTCTCCGGGACAGCTCCCTACGAGCAGTACTTC
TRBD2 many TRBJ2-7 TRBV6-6 CASSYLGLAGAEQYF TGTGCCAGCAGTTACTTAGGACTAGCGGGAGCCGAGCAGTACTTC
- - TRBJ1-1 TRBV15 CATSRGQGKGTEAFF TGTGCCACCAGCAGAGGGCAGGGGAAGGGCACTGAAGCTTTCTTT
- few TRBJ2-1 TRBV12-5 CASGLPKPANNEQFF TGTGCTAGTGGTTTGCCCAAACCGGCAAACAATGAGCAGTTCTTC